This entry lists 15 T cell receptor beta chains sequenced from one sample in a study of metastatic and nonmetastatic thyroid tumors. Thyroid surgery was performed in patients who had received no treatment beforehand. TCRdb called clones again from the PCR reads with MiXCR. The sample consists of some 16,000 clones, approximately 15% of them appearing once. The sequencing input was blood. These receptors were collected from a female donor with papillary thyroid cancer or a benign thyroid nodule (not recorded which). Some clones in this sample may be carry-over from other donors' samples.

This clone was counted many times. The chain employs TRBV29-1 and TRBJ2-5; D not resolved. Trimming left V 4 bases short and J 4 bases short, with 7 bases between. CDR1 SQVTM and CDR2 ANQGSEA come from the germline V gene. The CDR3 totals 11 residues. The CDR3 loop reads CSVGFGETQYF. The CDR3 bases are TGCAGCGTTGGGTTCGGAGAGACCCAGTACTTC.

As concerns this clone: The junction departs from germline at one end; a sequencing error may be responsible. The CDR3: CAGSERWRQGWTSWTPGELFF. Here the CDR3 DNA reads TGTGCCGGCAGTGAAAGATGGAGGCAGGGCTGGACTAGCTGGACCCCCGGGGAGCTGTTTTTT. The rearrangement joins TRBV2 to TRBJ2-2, with 8 bases fitting TRBD2. Germline assignment: CDR1 SNHLY and CDR2 FYNNEI. The CDR3 length is 21 residues.

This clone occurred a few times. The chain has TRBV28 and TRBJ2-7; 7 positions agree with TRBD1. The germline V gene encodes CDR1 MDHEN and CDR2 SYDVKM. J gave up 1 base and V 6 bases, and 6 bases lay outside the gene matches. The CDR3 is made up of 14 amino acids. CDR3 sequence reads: CASSYRTGSYEQYF. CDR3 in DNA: TGTGCCAGCAGCTACAGGACAGGTTCCTACGAGCAGTACTTC.

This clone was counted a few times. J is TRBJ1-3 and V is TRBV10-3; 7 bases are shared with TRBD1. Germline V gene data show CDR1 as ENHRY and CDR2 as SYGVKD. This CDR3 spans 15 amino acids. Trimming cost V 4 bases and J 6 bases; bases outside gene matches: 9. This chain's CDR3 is CAISVQVGQQNTIYF. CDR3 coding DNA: TGTGCCATCAGTGTCCAGGTGGGACAGCAAAACACCATATATTTT.

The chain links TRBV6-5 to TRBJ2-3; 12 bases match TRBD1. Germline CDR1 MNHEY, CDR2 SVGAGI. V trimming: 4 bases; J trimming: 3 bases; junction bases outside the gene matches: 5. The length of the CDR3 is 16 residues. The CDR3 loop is CASSFPGQGATDTQYF. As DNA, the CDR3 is TGTGCCAGCAGTTTCCCGGGACAGGGGGCAACAGATACGCAGTATTTT.

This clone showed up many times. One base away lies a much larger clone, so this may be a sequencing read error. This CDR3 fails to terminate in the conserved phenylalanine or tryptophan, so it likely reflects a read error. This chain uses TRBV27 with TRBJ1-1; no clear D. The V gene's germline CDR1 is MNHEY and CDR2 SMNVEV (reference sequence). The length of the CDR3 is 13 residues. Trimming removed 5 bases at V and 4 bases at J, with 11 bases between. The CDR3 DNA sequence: TGTGCCAGCAGTACCCGGGTCTCCACTGAAGCTTTCTCT. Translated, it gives CASSTRVSTEAFS.

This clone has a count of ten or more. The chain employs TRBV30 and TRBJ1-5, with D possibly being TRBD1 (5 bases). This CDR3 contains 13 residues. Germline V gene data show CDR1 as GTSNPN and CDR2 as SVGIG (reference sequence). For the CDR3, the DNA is TGTGCAGTGGAGGACCAGGGAGGTCAGCCCCAGCATTTT. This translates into CAVEDQGGQPQHF.

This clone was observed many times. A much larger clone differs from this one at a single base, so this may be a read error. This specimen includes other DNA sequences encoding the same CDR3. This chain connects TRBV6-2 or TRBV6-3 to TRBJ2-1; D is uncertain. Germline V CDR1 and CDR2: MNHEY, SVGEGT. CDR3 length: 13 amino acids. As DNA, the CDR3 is TGCGCCAGTATGGCGTACTCCTACAATGAGCAGTTCTTC. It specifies CASMAYSYNEQFF.

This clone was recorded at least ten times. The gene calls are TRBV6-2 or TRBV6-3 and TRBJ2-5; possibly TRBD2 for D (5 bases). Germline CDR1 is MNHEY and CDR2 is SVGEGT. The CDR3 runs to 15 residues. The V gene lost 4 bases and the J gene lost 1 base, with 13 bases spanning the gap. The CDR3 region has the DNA TGTGCCAGCAGTTCCCCCTCCGGAGGCCAAGAGACCCAGTACTTC. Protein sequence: CASSSPSGGQETQYF.

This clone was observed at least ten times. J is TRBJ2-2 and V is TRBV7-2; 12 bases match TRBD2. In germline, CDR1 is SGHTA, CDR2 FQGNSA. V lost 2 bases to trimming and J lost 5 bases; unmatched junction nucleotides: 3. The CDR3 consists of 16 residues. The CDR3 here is CASSLSLAGGTGELFF. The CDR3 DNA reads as TGTGCCAGCAGCTTATCACTAGCGGGAGGTACCGGGGAGCTGTTTTTT.

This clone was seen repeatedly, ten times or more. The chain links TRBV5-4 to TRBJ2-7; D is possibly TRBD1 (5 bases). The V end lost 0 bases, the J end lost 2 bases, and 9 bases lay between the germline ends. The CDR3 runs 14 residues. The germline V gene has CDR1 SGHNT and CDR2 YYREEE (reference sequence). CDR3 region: CASSLADTPYEQYF. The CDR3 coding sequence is TGTGCCAGCAGCTTGGCGGACACCCCCTACGAGCAGTACTTC.

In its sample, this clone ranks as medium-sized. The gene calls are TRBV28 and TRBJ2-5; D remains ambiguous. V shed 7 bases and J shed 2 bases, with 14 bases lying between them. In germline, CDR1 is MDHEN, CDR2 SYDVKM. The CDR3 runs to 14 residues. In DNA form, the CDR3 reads TGTGCCAGCACTATTTTAGGGTGGCAAGAGACCCAGTACTTC. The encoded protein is CASTILGWQETQYF.

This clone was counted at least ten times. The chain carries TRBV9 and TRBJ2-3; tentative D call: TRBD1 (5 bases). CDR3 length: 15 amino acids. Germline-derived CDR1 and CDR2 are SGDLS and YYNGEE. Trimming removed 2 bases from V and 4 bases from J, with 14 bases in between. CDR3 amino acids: CASSVGLGVADTQYF. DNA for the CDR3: TGTGCCAGCAGCGTCGGGTTAGGGGTGGCAGATACGCAGTATTTT.

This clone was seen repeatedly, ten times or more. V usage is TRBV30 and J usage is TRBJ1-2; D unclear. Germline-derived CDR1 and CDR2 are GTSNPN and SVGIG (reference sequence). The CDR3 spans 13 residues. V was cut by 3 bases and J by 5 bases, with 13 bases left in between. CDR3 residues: CAWSSLVHYGYTF. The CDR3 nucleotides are TGTGCCTGGAGCAGCCTTGTGCATTATGGCTACACCTTC.

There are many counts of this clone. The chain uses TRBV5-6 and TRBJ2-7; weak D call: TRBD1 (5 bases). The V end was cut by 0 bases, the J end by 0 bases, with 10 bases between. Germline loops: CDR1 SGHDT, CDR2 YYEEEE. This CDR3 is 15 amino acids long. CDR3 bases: TGTGCCAGCAGCTTGGAGGGGCCTCTCTCCTACGAGCAGTACTTC. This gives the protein CASSLEGPLSYEQYF.